The source of this T cell receptor (beta chain) is a study of T cells in Graves' hyperthyroidism and ophthalmopathy. The study, taken as a whole, reports: The model anticipated ophthalmopathy a median about 7.1 months pre-onset.

Researchers amplified the TCR beta CDR3 regions from RNA transcripts. HTBI primers drove first-round RT-PCR of the TCR CDR3. TCRdb reanalysed the multiplex PCR reads using MiXCR and keeps one entry per CDR3 protein. The sample shows 300,000 to 450,000 distinct CDR3 sequences, approximately 17% of them seen only once. Among the patients, aged 18 to 65, hyperthyroidism was newly diagnosed and had lasted under 2 months. Predating any ophthalmopathy symptoms, the blood sample was taken at first hyperthyroidism diagnosis. This clonotype was seen repeatedly, ten times or more. Its antigen is as yet unknown. The sequence was obtained from a woman younger than 45 with Graves' hyperthyroidism that later progressed to Graves' ophthalmopathy. Sequences were obtained from blood.

CDR3 DNA: TGTGCCAGCAGCGTGTTGGGGCGTAGCACAGATACGCAGTATTTT. It specifies CASSVLGRSTDTQYF. This rearrangement joins TRBV27 to TRBJ2-3; possibly TRBD1 for D (5 bases). Germline CDR1 and CDR2: MNHEY and SMNVEV (reference sequence). Trimming took 6 bases from V and 0 from J, leaving 13 bases between them. CDR3 size: 15 residues.